The sequence of this TCR beta chain was determined in a study of CD8+CD57+ T cells in acquired aplastic anemia. In its sample, this clonotype was seen a few times. Flow cytometry had shown expanded CD8+CD57+ cells in the patients chosen for sequencing. CDR3 length equals 13 residues. V was shortened by 6 bases and J by 10 bases, with 13 bases between the two germline ends. Investigators profiled TCR beta VDJ and CDR3 from genomic DNA template. Each CDR3 protein gets one entry after TCRdb re-called the reads with MiXCR. The sample lists 200,000 or so distinct CDR3 sequences, roughly half seen once, with approximately 9.7% in the top ten.

The sequenced sample consisted of sorted CD4+, CD8+, or CD8+CD57+ T cells (not recorded which) from PBMCs. This receptor was obtained from a human donor with aplastic anemia. The chain carries TRBV12-3 or TRBV12-4 and TRBJ1-6; D ambiguous. DNA for the CDR3: TGTGCCAGCAGGATCCAGTTGGACTCACCCCTCCACTTT. This translates into CASRIQLDSPLHF.